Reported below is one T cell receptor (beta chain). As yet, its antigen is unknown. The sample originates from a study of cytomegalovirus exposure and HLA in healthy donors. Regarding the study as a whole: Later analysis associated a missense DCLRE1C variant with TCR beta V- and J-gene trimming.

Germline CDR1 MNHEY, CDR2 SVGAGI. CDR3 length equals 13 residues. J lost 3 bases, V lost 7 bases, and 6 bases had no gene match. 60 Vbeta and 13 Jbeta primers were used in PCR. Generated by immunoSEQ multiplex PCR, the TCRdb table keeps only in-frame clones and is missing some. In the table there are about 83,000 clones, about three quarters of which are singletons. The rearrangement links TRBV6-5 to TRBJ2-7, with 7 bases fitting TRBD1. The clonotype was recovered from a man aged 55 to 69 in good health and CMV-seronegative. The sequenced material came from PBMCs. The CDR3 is CASTLPGGYEQYF. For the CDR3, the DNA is TGTGCCAGCACCCTCCCAGGGGGCTACGAGCAGTACTTC.